The entry below gives a single T cell receptor (beta chain) sequence along with its context. What it binds is not known. The record originates from a study of T cell responses to AZD1222 COVID-19 vaccine. Overall study findings and caveats: Reportedly, close to half of spike-specific TCRs are directed against unmutated variant regions.

Sequenced by immunoSEQ multiplex PCR; TCRdb stores in-frame clones only, minus some. This table holds approximately 150,000 clones, 92% found once. This receptor was taken from an adult who received the AZD1222 COVID-19 vaccine. Specimen: peripheral blood, collected 28 days after the second AZD1222 dose.

The CDR3 sequence is CASSSLTGGVNYGYTF. The CDR3 nucleotides read TGTGCCAGTAGTAGCCTCACAGGGGGAGTGAACTATGGCTACACCTTC. This chain connects TRBV19 to TRBJ1-2; TRBD1 aligns across 8 bases. The CDR3 spans 16 residues. Trimming cost V 4 bases and J 2 bases; bases outside gene matches: 9. From germline, CDR1 is LNHDA and CDR2 SQIVND (reference sequence).